The 22 T cell receptor beta chains listed next were all sequenced from one sample in a study of CD8+ T cells in alopecia areata (dated by TCRdb to between 2018 and 2020). This sample's time point label indicates: more than 3 weeks on oral tofacitinib. The treatment or condition label corresponds to: oral pan-JAK inhibitor, 5-10 mg twice daily. Library generation was performed with the immunoSEQ multiplex PCR assay. To provide template for TCR sequencing, every sample had RNA extracted and reverse transcribed into cDNA. In TCRdb, the immuneACCESS table is reduced to in-frame sequences with V and J assigned. These tables do not hold every clone; where another copy was compared, an unresolved V gene accounts for under half, and the others remain unexplained. The sample includes over 200,000 clones, with 50% to 75% observed a single time. The ten largest clonotypes hold roughly 4.2% of the sample. Sequencing used CD4+ T cells sorted from blood, obtained at week 4, from a patient treated with tofacitinib. The receptors were gathered from a human donor with alopecia areata.

The CDR3 nucleotides are TGTGCCAGCAGTCACTTACAAATTCGGCCCCAGCATTTT. Its translation: CASSHLQIRPQHF. The gene calls are TRBV6-9 and TRBJ1-5; D not resolved. The V end was cut by 5 bases, the J end by 9 bases, with 14 bases between. The CDR3 is 13 amino acids. Germline V gives CDR1 MNHGY, CDR2 SVAAGI.

This clone was detected a few times. Germline and junction disagree at one end, which may indicate a read error. The rearrangement links TRBV13 to TRBJ1-2, with 8 bases that match TRBD1. The germline gives CDR1 PRHDT, CDR2 FYEKMQ (reference sequence). The CDR3 runs 14 residues. The DNA of the CDR3 is TGTGCCAGCAGCCTAGGACAGGGCCCCTATGGCTACACCTTC. Its translation: CASSLGQGPYGYTF.

The V call is TRBV15, the J call TRBJ1-2; tentatively, D is TRBD1 (5 bases). Trimming shortened V by 0 bases and J by 5 bases, and 16 bases separated the two germline ends. The CDR3 runs 16 residues. The V gene's germline CDR1 is LNHNV and CDR2 YYDKDF (reference sequence). The CDR3 reads CATSRDEGQGRYGYTF. The CDR3 region has the DNA TGTGCCACCAGCAGAGATGAGGGCCAGGGACGGTATGGCTACACCTTC.

The gene calls are TRBV4-1 and TRBJ2-3; 9 positions agree with TRBD1. J lost 2 bases, V lost 5 bases, and 17 bases had no gene match. CDR3 length: 19 amino acids. CDR1 and CDR2 (germline): MGHRA, YSYEKL. CDR3 in DNA: TGCGCCAGCAGCGACCTAGAACGGGGACAGGGAAGCCTCACAGATACGCAGTATTTT. Protein product: CASSDLERGQGSLTDTQYF.

This chain connects TRBV5-1 to TRBJ2-1, with no clear D. The CDR3 has 16 residues. V was cut by 3 bases and J by 0 bases, with 13 bases left in between. Germline V gives CDR1 SGHRS, CDR2 YFSETQ. As DNA, the CDR3 is TGCGCCAGCAGCTCTACCCCGAGTAGCTCCTACAATGAGCAGTTCTTC. Amino acids: CASSSTPSSSYNEQFF. Supplemented by reference TRBV5-1 and TRBJ2-1, the full variable domain reads KAGVTQTPRYLIKTRGQQVTLSCSPISGHRSVSWYQQTPGQGLQFLFEYFSETQRNKGNFPGRFSGRQFSNSRSEMNVSTLELGDSALYLCASSSTPSSSYNEQFFGPGTRLTVL.

The chain uses TRBV6-5 and TRBJ2-3; 7 nucleotides agree with TRBD2. The germline V gene has CDR1 MNHEY and CDR2 SVGAGI. Losses at the gene ends were 0 bases for V and 7 bases for J; bases not matched to a gene: 4. The CDR3 loop spans 14 amino acids. In DNA form, the CDR3 reads TGTGCCAGCAGTTACTCGACCGGGAGGAATACGCAGTATTTT. This encodes CASSYSTGRNTQYF.

The chain employs TRBV2 and TRBJ2-7, with TRBD1 matching over 11 bases. J was trimmed by 3 bases and V by 6 bases; bases with no gene match: 4. In germline, CDR1 is SNHLY, CDR2 FYNNEI. The CDR3 spans 14 residues. The CDR3, as DNA: TGTGCCAGCAGCACGGACAGGGGGCGCTACGAGCAGTACTTC. It specifies CASSTDRGRYEQYF.

The rearrangement links TRBV30 to TRBJ1-1; tentatively, D is TRBD1 (5 bases). This CDR3 is 13 amino acids long. Deletions cut 0 bases from V and 3 bases from J, with 8 bases between. Germline values: CDR1 GTSNPN, CDR2 SVGIG (reference sequence). The CDR3 sequence: CAWSVGAYTEAFF. The CDR3 DNA follows: TGTGCCTGGAGTGTTGGGGCGTACACTGAAGCTTTCTTT.

The V and J genes are TRBV5-1 and TRBJ2-1, with D perhaps matching TRBD2 (5 bases). V was clipped by 5 bases and J by 7 bases, with 13 bases between them. The CDR3 consists of 13 residues. Germline CDR1 SGHRS, CDR2 YFSETQ. CDR3 residues: CASSDGVGNEQFF. DNA of the CDR3: TGCGCCAGCAGTGACGGGGTGGGGAATGAGCAGTTCTTC. The whole variable domain, filled in from reference TRBV5-1 and TRBJ2-1, reads KAGVTQTPRYLIKTRGQQVTLSCSPISGHRSVSWYQQTPGQGLQFLFEYFSETQRNKGNFPGRFSGRQFSNSRSEMNVSTLELGDSALYLCASSDGVGNEQFFGPGTRLTVL.

Remarks on this clone: This CDR3 is also generated by other DNA sequences in the sample. The J gene is TRBJ2-5, the V gene TRBV10-3; tentative D call: TRBD2 (7 bases). This CDR3 contains 14 residues. CDR1 ENHRY and CDR2 SYGVKD come from the germline V gene. The V end lost 0 bases, the J end lost 4 bases, and 9 bases lay between the germline ends. DNA of the CDR3: TGTGCCATCAGTGAGTCGAGGGGGGGAGAGACCCAGTACTTC. Its translation is CAISESRGGETQYF.

The chain uses TRBV6-5 and TRBJ1-6, with D tentatively TRBD1 (5 bases). The CDR3 is 13 amino acids. Germline V gives CDR1 MNHEY, CDR2 SVGAGI. Deletions cut 5 bases from V and 10 bases from J, with 12 bases between. The CDR3 here is CASSTMGDSPLHF. CDR3 sequence (DNA): TGTGCCAGCAGTACGATGGGGGACTCACCCCTCCACTTT.

V gene TRBV6-5 combines with J gene TRBJ1-6, with 9 bases fitting TRBD1. Losses at the gene ends were 3 bases for V and 7 bases for J; bases not matched to a gene: 4. Germline V gives CDR1 MNHEY, CDR2 SVGAGI. The CDR3 is made up of 15 amino acids. The CDR3 protein is CASSYWTGENSPLHF. The CDR3 DNA reads as TGTGCCAGCAGTTATTGGACAGGGGAAAATTCACCCCTCCACTTT.

This clone was seen only a few times. V is TRBV7-9 and J is TRBJ2-7; D uncertain. The CDR3 is 14 amino acids. Germline V gives CDR1 SEHNR, CDR2 FQNEAQ (reference sequence). V shed 4 bases and J shed 4 bases, with 14 bases lying between them. In nucleotides, the CDR3 is TGTGCCAGCAGCTCCTACCAAGAACCTTACGAGCAGTACTTC. It translates to CASSSYQEPYEQYF.

This chain uses TRBV4-2 with TRBJ1-2; no definite D call. This CDR3 comprises 14 residues. Germline V CDR1 and CDR2: LGHNA, YNFKEQ. Between the trimmed V and J ends, which lost 4 bases and 8 bases, there was a span of 17 bases. The CDR3 nucleotides read TGTGCCAGCAGCCTTTTGGGGTCGTCAAGAGGCTACACCTTC. As protein: CASSLLGSSRGYTF.

The chain recombines TRBV30 with TRBJ2-3, with D tentatively TRBD2 (7 bases). This CDR3 comprises 13 residues. Per germline, CDR1 GTSNPN and CDR2 SVGIG (reference sequence). V shed 3 bases and J shed 8 bases, with 15 bases lying between them. DNA for the CDR3: TGTGCCTGGAGCTCGAGGGGGGGCTCTACGCAGTATTTT. Translation: CAWSSRGGSTQYF.

This clone was detected only a few times. The V and J genes are TRBV29-1 and TRBJ2-5; D is ambiguous. The CDR3 runs to 14 residues. CDR1 SQVTM and CDR2 ANQGSEA come from the germline V gene. Trimming removed 1 base from V and 3 bases from J, with 12 bases in between. The CDR3 bases are TGCAGCGTTGAAGGACTCACCTGGGAAGAGACCCAGTACTTC. Its protein product is CSVEGLTWEETQYF.

This sequence joins TRBV7-8 and TRBJ1-2; tentatively, D is TRBD1 (6 bases). CDR1 and CDR2 (germline): SGHVS, FQNEAQ. The ends were cut back, 1 base at V and 1 base at J, with 10 bases in the middle. The length of the CDR3 is 15 residues. CDR3 sequence (DNA): TGTGCCAGCAGCTTAGTCGGGGGGCTTAACTATGGCTACACCTTC. This gives the protein CASSLVGGLNYGYTF. Full variable domain (rest looked up from reference TRBV7-8 and TRBJ1-2): GAGVSQSPRYKVAKRGQDVALRCDPISGHVSLFWYQQALGQGPEFLTYFQNEAQLDKSGLPSDRFFAERPEGSVSTLKIQRTQQEDSAVYLCASSLVGGLNYGYTFGSGTRLTVV.

V and J are TRBV15 and TRBJ2-7, with 10 bases that match TRBD1. V lost 5 bases to trimming and J lost 2 bases; unmatched junction nucleotides: 6. The CDR3 spans 15 residues. Germline V gene data show CDR1 as LNHNV and CDR2 as YYDKDF (reference sequence). CDR3: CATSWGQGLTYEQYF. The CDR3 coding sequence is TGTGCCACCAGCTGGGGACAGGGGTTAACCTACGAGCAGTACTTC. The variable domain in full, completed from reference TRBV15 and TRBJ2-7, reads DAMVIQNPRYQVTQFGKPVTLSCSQTLNHNVMYWYQQKSSQAPKLLFHYYDKDFNNEADTPDNFQSRRPNTSFCFLDIRSPGLGDTAMYLCATSWGQGLTYEQYFGPGTRLTVT.

This CDR3 reads CASSPLAGGLDEQFF. DNA for the CDR3: TGTGCCAGCAGCCCGTTAGCGGGGGGGCTCGATGAGCAGTTCTTC. V gene TRBV11-2 combines with J gene TRBJ2-1; 11 bases agree with TRBD2. The V and J ends lost 5 bases and 8 bases, in that order; junction bases with no gene match: 8. The CDR3 totals 15 residues. CDR1 is SGHAT and CDR2 is FQNNGV in the germline V gene.

The J gene is TRBJ2-5, the V gene TRBV4-1; a possible D gene is TRBD2 (6 bases). The germline gives CDR1 MGHRA, CDR2 YSYEKL. Trimming shortened V by 4 bases and J by 5 bases, and 17 bases separated the two germline ends. CDR3 size: 15 residues. For the CDR3, the DNA is TGCGCCAGCAGCCCCGGGAGTACACTTTCGGAGACCCAGTACTTC. It yields the protein CASSPGSTLSETQYF.

The chain couples TRBV18 to TRBJ2-5; 11 nucleotides line up with TRBD2. V was clipped by 3 bases and J by 5 bases; unmatched bases: 5. The CDR3 extends over 15 amino acids. Germline CDR1 is KGHSH and CDR2 is LQKENI. CDR3 nucleotides: TGTGCCAGCTCACCCTCTAGCGGGGGGTCGGAGACCCAGTACTTC. It codes for CASSPSSGGSETQYF. The full variable domain, rest sourced from reference TRBV18 and TRBJ2-5, is NAGVMQNPRHLVRRRGQEARLRCSPMKGHSHVYWYRQLPEEGLKFMVYLQKENIIDESGMPKERFSAEFPKEGPSILRIQQVVRGDSAAYFCASSPSSGGSETQYFGPGTRLLVL.

The chain carries TRBV29-1 and TRBJ2-7, with 9 bases fitting TRBD1. This CDR3 comprises 11 residues. J gave up 9 bases and V 7 bases, and 7 bases lay outside the gene matches. Per the germline V gene, CDR1 is SQVTM and CDR2 is ANQGSEA. This chain's CDR3 is CSGGTGSVQYF. The CDR3 coding sequence is TGCAGCGGGGGGACAGGGTCCGTGCAGTACTTC.